A selection of T cell receptor beta chains follows, all from one sample in a study of T cells in Graves' hyperthyroidism and ophthalmopathy. TCRdb processed the multiplex PCR reads anew with MiXCR; each CDR3 protein has one entry. The sample lists hundreds of thousands of distinct CDR3 sequences, 20% occurring once. Sequencing was done on a sample of blood. The receptors come from a man aged 40-49 years with Graves' ophthalmopathy. The CDR3 runs from the conserved cysteine through the conserved F or W. Fields, in order: V gene, J gene, clone size, D gene, CDR3 protein, CDR3 DNA. D genes are given only for firm matches. Not all rows give a size; the values are once, few, many and, for expanded clones, a class.

>TRBV19|TRBJ1-2|few|-
CASKGYYGYTF
TGTGCCAGTAAGGGGTACTATGGCTACACCTTC
>TRBV7-8|TRBJ1-6|-|-
CASSPDSRGRNSPLHF
TGTGCCAGCAGCCCCGATTCCCGCGGAAGAAATTCACCCCTCCACTTT
>TRBV7-3|TRBJ2-4|-|-
CAQSLGDRRPANIQYF
TGTGCCCAAAGCTTAGGAGACCGGAGACCCGCAAACATTCAGTACTTC
>TRBV3-1|TRBJ1-2|many|TRBD1
CASSQTGTGGIYGYTF
TGTGCCAGCAGCCAAACCGGGACAGGGGGCATCTATGGCTACACCTTC
>TRBV7-6|TRBJ2-1|-|TRBD2
CASSLVTSGGSHNEQFF
TGTGCCAGCAGCTTAGTGACTAGCGGGGGGTCTCACAATGAGCAGTTCTTC
>TRBV10-3|TRBJ2-1|-|TRBD2
CAISGGTSGGALRYEQFF
TGTGCCATCAGTGGGGGGACTAGCGGGGGGGCCTTGAGATATGAGCAGTTCTTC
>TRBV18|TRBJ2-3|many|TRBD1
CASSSGQVQSPQYF
TGTGCCAGCTCATCCGGACAGGTCCAGTCCCCGCAGTATTTT
>TRBV20-1|TRBJ1-3|few|-
CSASRTILGAGNTIYF
TGCAGTGCTAGCCGAACAATCTTAGGGGCTGGAAACACCATATATTTT
>TRBV20-1|TRBJ2-3|many|-
CSATGVGSTDTQYF
TGCAGTGCAACCGGGGTAGGAAGCACAGATACGCAGTATTTT
>TRBV20-1|TRBJ2-1|few|-
CSAQTQRGSNEQFF
TGCAGTGCTCAGACTCAAAGGGGGTCCAATGAGCAGTTCTTC
>TRBV5-1|TRBJ2-3|many|TRBD2
CASSRAGSTDTQYF
TGCGCCAGCAGTAGAGCGGGAAGCACAGATACGCAGTATTTT
>TRBV27|TRBJ1-5|few|-
CASSAGTYGNQPQHF
TGTGCCAGCAGCGCGGGTACTTATGGCAATCAGCCCCAGCATTTT
>TRBV5-5|TRBJ1-1|few|TRBD1
CASSFSGGGSTEAFF
TGTGCCAGCAGCTTCTCAGGGGGGGGAAGCACTGAAGCTTTCTTT
>TRBV30|TRBJ2-1|many|TRBD2
CAGTSGGTNEQFF
TGTGCCGGCACTAGCGGGGGCACGAATGAGCAGTTCTTC
>TRBV7-6|TRBJ1-2|-|-
CASSPFLRGESLYGYTF
TGTGCCAGCAGCCCTTTCCTGCGAGGGGAGAGCCTTTATGGCTACACCTTC
>TRBV7-6|TRBJ2-5|many|-
CASSLAGKETQYF
TGTGCCAGCAGCTTAGCGGGGAAAGAGACCCAGTACTTC
>TRBV12-3/TRBV12-4|TRBJ2-5|many|TRBD2
CASSLASLAGGLQETQYF
TGTGCCAGCAGTTTAGCTTCTCTAGCGGGGGGTCTCCAAGAGACCCAGTACTTC
>TRBV11-2|TRBJ2-1|-|-
CASSQAGFNNEQFF
TGTGCCAGCAGCCAAGCCGGGTTTAACAATGAGCAGTTCTTC
>TRBV12-3/TRBV12-4|TRBJ2-4|-|-
CASRLGAGDIQYF
TGTGCCAGCAGACTTGGAGCAGGGGACATTCAGTACTTC
>TRBV11-2|TRBJ2-4|many|-
CASSPYRDSRSIQYF
TGTGCCAGCAGCCCGTATCGGGACTCGCGTAGCATTCAGTACTTC
>TRBV7-9|TRBJ1-1|many|-
CASSLDRAGAFF
TGTGCCAGCAGCTTAGACAGGGCGGGAGCTTTCTTT
>TRBV28|TRBJ1-5|many|TRBD1
CASSLGTGDWHF
TGTGCCAGCAGTTTAGGGACAGGGGATTGGCATTTT
>TRBV20-1|TRBJ2-1|-|-
CSARELLGYNEQFF
TGCAGTGCTAGAGAACTCCTTGGTTACAATGAGCAGTTCTTC
>TRBV20-1|TRBJ2-3|few|-
CSANRAGVAFTDTQYF
TGCAGTGCAAACAGGGCGGGAGTCGCCTTCACAGATACGCAGTATTTT
>TRBV6-6|TRBJ2-1|-|-
CASSYSPGDPRDNEQFF
TGTGCCAGCAGTTACTCACCAGGGGACCCTCGCGACAATGAGCAGTTCTTC
>TRBV11-2|TRBJ2-4|-|TRBD1
CANRSPGQGGTKNIQYF
TGTGCCAACAGATCCCCTGGACAGGGTGGGACCAAAAACATTCAGTACTTC
>TRBV5-6|TRBJ1-2|few|-
CASSGGHSTYGYTF
TGTGCCAGCAGCGGGGGACACTCTACCTATGGCTACACCTTC
>TRBV4-3|TRBJ1-3|-|-
CASSQAGQGNTIYF
TGCGCCAGCAGCCAAGCGGGGCAGGGAAACACCATATATTTT
>TRBV28|TRBJ2-1|-|TRBD1
CASTSSGTGGYNEQFF
TGTGCCAGCACTTCTTCCGGGACAGGGGGTTACAATGAGCAGTTCTTC
>TRBV5-6|TRBJ1-5|few|TRBD1
CASSLWGQPSNQPQHF
TGTGCCAGCAGCTTGTGGGGACAGCCTAGCAATCAGCCCCAGCATTTT
>TRBV30|TRBJ2-5|few|-
CAWSVDRETQYF
TGTGCCTGGAGTGTAGATCGCGAGACCCAGTACTTC
>TRBV18|TRBJ2-1|many|-
CASSPPGDNEQFF
TGTGCCAGCTCACCACCGGGTGACAATGAGCAGTTCTTC
>TRBV9|TRBJ2-5|once|TRBD2
CASSVGPGGYRSQVETQYF
TGTGCCAGCAGCGTAGGCCCGGGGGGGTACAGGAGCCAGGTAGAGACCCAGTACTTC